Listed below are T cell receptor beta chains from one sample, sequenced in a study of shared clonotypes between healthy human individuals. Sequencing was performed with immunoSEQ multiplex PCR; in TCRdb, only in-frame clones are kept and a portion is missing. The sample contains over a million clones, around 97% of which appear only once. The sequenced material came from naive CD4+ T cells sorted from blood. The receptors shown here come from a man under 40 in good health. Each CDR3 is given with its conserved first and last residue. Fields, in order: J gene, V gene, CDR3 protein.

TRBJ2-1,TRBV28,CASSPGRARKDNEQFF
TRBJ2-2,TRBV19,CASTKGRAHAGELFF
TRBJ2-7,TRBV6-5,CASSYGDRLVPGEQYF
TRBJ1-5,TRBV10-3,CAISEATGGWQPQHF
TRBJ2-3,TRBV20-1,CSASPADTQYF
TRBJ1-3,TRBV7-2,CASSSGRDGKIGNTIYF
TRBJ2-7,TRBV5-4,CASSNTGTNSYEQYF
TRBJ1-4,TRBV29-1,CSVVAPVKTQKLSPNEKLFF
TRBJ2-7,TRBV27,CASSEMSWGDLYYEQYF
TRBJ2-3,TRBV28,CASSSERGTDTQYF
TRBJ2-1,TRBV14,CASSQGTSGLYPPYNEQFF
TRBJ2-1,TRBV18,CASSAGLAEFDEQFF
TRBJ2-3,TRBV5-4,CASSKPSTDTQYF
TRBJ2-7,TRBV6-1,CASRGSSGSYEQYF
TRBJ1-2,TRBV7-8,CASSLGQVYGYTF
TRBJ1-5,TRBV10-3,CAISESRGGRVHQPQHF
TRBJ2-5,TRBV6-5,CASSYSRGGAETQYF
TRBJ1-2,TRBV20-1,CSARFLSGYTF
TRBJ2-2,TRBV27,CASSLFGELFF
TRBJ1-1,TRBV7-9,CASSPLGGSTEAFF
TRBJ1-1,TRBV10-3,CAIRTGFLGTEAFF
TRBJ2-3,TRBV7-9,CASSPAWGRGPSGDTQYF
TRBJ2-7,TRBV28,CASRPDGTSGYYEQYF
TRBJ2-2,TRBV11-2,CASRLLVGTRELFF
TRBJ2-2,TRBV6-5,CASSTPPPLAGELFF
TRBJ2-7,TRBV30,CAWSGVMRQGGYYEQYF
TRBJ1-4,TRBV28,CASSSPGRHEKLFF
TRBJ2-2,TRBV11-3,CASGPGQNTGELFF
TRBJ2-7,TRBV19,CASSLTRGDSYEQYF
TRBJ1-3,TRBV5-4,CASSMRIGGAAGNTIYF
TRBJ2-5,TRBV11-2,CASSLSPVYELVQETQYF
TRBJ2-7,TRBV11-2,CASSTDRGAYEQYF
TRBJ1-2,TRBV18,CASSPTGTDGYTF
TRBJ2-3,TRBV2,CASSGFYGGQGWSDTQYF
TRBJ2-7,TRBV28,CASSLGESEQYF
TRBJ1-2,TRBV29-1,CSVEGTGGNYGYTF
TRBJ2-5,TRBV6-6,CASSSVRGQETQYF
TRBJ1-2,TRBV29-1,CSVGGAYGYTF
TRBJ1-4,TRBV6-1,CASTRPGQANEKLFF